These 30 T cell receptor beta chains share one sample of origin, sequenced in a study of cytotoxic CD8 clonotypes in ibrutinib-treated CLL. Sequenced by immunoSEQ multiplex PCR; TCRdb stores in-frame clones only, minus some. The table shows about 40,000 clones, with roughly two thirds occurring only once. This specimen was PBMCs, taken at disease progression, from a patient treated with ibrutinib. The receptors derive from a human donor with chronic lymphocytic leukemia.

The rearrangement joins TRBV27 to TRBJ1-1; D possibly corresponds to TRBD1 (6 bases). Per germline, CDR1 MNHEY and CDR2 SMNVEV (reference sequence). The ends were cut back, 6 bases at V and 1 base at J, with 12 bases in the middle. The CDR3 loop spans 14 amino acids. CDR3 in DNA: TGTGCCAGCAGACCGACAGGTTCGAACACTGAAGCTTTCTTT. Its translation: CASRPTGSNTEAFF.

J is TRBJ1-1 and V is TRBV7-3; no firm D call. The CDR3 is 15 residues long. Germline values: CDR1 SGHTA, CDR2 FQGTGA. V lost 3 bases, J lost 0 bases, and 11 bases lay in between. In nucleotides, the CDR3 is TGTGCCAGCAGCTTCGACCGAATCATGAACACTGAAGCTTTCTTT. Translating gives CASSFDRIMNTEAFF.

This chain connects TRBV7-8 to TRBJ2-7; 10 positions agree with TRBD1. Trimming took 5 bases from V and 5 from J; bases not matched to a gene: 6. Germline assignment: CDR1 SGHVS and CDR2 FQNEAQ. The CDR3 runs 14 residues. The CDR3 DNA reads as TGTGCCAGCAGCCTCCGGGACAGGGGCGACGAGCAGTACTTC. Protein sequence: CASSLRDRGDEQYF.

CDR3 sequence: CASSFGGDRKTQYF. DNA for the CDR3: TGTGCCAGCAGCTTCGGAGGAGACAGGAAGACCCAGTACTTC. V and J are TRBV7-9 and TRBJ2-5, with D tentatively TRBD1 (6 bases). Germline CDR1 reads SEHNR; CDR2 reads FQNEAQ (reference sequence). V was cut by 3 bases and J by 6 bases, with 14 bases left in between. The length of the CDR3 is 14 residues.

The gene calls are TRBV13 and TRBJ2-7; 7 bases fit TRBD2. The CDR3 has 15 amino acids. Germline CDR1 is PRHDT and CDR2 is FYEKMQ (reference sequence). J lost 6 bases, V lost 0 bases, and 8 bases had no gene match. As DNA, the CDR3 is TGTGCCAGCAGCTTAGGCCGACCCATAGCGGGCGAGCAGTACTTC. Translated, it gives CASSLGRPIAGEQYF. Together with reference TRBV13 and TRBJ2-7, the CDR3 gives the full variable domain: AAGVIQSPRHLIKEKRETATLKCYPIPRHDTVYWYQQGPGQDPQFLISFYEKMQSDKGSIPDRFSAQQFSDYHSELNMSSLELGDSALYFCASSLGRPIAGEQYFGPGTRLTVT.

The chain is built from TRBV2 and TRBJ1-5; the match to TRBD1 covers 7 bases. The CDR3 runs 14 residues. Germline CDR1 reads SNHLY; CDR2 reads FYNNEI. J lost 5 bases, V lost 6 bases, and 7 bases had no gene match. The CDR3 region is CASSPDRIYQPQHF. The DNA for the CDR3 is TGTGCCAGCAGCCCGGACAGGATCTATCAGCCCCAGCATTTT.

This chain links TRBV2 with TRBJ2-5; the D gene could be TRBD1 or TRBD2 (5 bases each). Trimming took off 5 bases at V and 4 bases at J, with 17 bases between the two ends. This CDR3 has 15 amino acids. Per germline, CDR1 SNHLY and CDR2 FYNNEI. The CDR3 DNA sequence: TGTGCCAGCAGTTCCGGGACCACCCGGGGAGAGACCCAGTACTTC. The encoded protein is CASSSGTTRGETQYF.

The V and J genes are TRBV5-1 and TRBJ1-4, with 9 bases matching TRBD1. This CDR3 has 15 amino acids. Germline values: CDR1 SGHRS, CDR2 YFSETQ. The V gene end was trimmed by 5 bases and the J gene end by 2 bases; junction bases not matched to a gene: 4. The CDR3 DNA is TGCGCCAGCAGTCCGACAGGGGGGACTAATGAAAAACTGTTTTTT. Its translation: CASSPTGGTNEKLFF.

The chain is built from TRBV18 and TRBJ2-7; D not certain. The V end was cut by 0 bases, the J end by 0 bases, with 3 bases between. The CDR3 spans 13 residues. Germline V lookup: CDR1 KGHSH, CDR2 LQKENI. Here the CDR3 reads CASSPPNSYEQYF. The CDR3 DNA reads TGTGCCAGCTCACCACCTAACTCCTACGAGCAGTACTTC.

J is TRBJ2-5 and V is TRBV6-1; D gene unclear. The CDR3 has 13 residues. Germline V gene data show CDR1 as MNHNS and CDR2 as SASEGT. Trimming stripped 3 bases from V and 3 bases from J, with 8 bases between. The CDR3 loop reads CASSEVSKETQYF. CDR3 bases: TGTGCCAGCAGTGAGGTCAGCAAAGAGACCCAGTACTTC.

Details on this clone: Sequence at one end of the junction differs from germline and may be a read error. The V call is TRBV6-1, the J call TRBJ2-7; maybe TRBD2 (6 bases). CDR3 size: 13 residues. Germline loops: CDR1 MNHNS, CDR2 SASEGT. This CDR3 is CASREAGFYEQYF. The DNA of the CDR3 is TGTGCCAGCAGGGAAGCGGGTTTCTACGAGCAGTACTTC.

This chain connects TRBV2 to TRBJ1-5; D gene ambiguous. The CDR3 loop spans 15 amino acids. Trimming removed 2 bases at V and 1 base at J, with 9 bases between. CDR1 is SNHLY and CDR2 is FYNNEI in the germline V gene. The CDR3 DNA sequence: TGTGCCAGCAGTGAATGGACGGGGAGCAATCAGCCCCAGCATTTT. Protein: CASSEWTGSNQPQHF.

The chain links TRBV28 to TRBJ2-1; TRBD1 might be the D (6 bases). Trimming left V 6 bases short and J 8 bases short, with 17 bases between. This CDR3 region has 14 residues. Germline-derived CDR1 and CDR2 are MDHEN and SYDVKM. CDR3 sequence: CASSLIRDKHEQFF. The CDR3 DNA sequence: TGTGCCAGCAGCTTAATACGGGACAAACATGAGCAGTTCTTC.

The chain couples TRBV10-3 to TRBJ1-1; D is perhaps TRBD1 (6 bases). CDR3 length equals 17 residues. Per the germline V gene, CDR1 is ENHRY and CDR2 is SYGVKD. V was trimmed by 2 bases and J by 1 base, leaving 17 bases between them. The CDR3 loop is CAISEPGLGTQNTEAFF. The CDR3 coding sequence is TGTGCCATCAGTGAGCCCGGACTCGGGACACAGAACACTGAAGCTTTCTTT.

This rearrangement joins TRBV11-3 to TRBJ2-5, with D unclear. This CDR3 is built from 13 residues. The germline V gene has CDR1 SGHNT and CDR2 YENEEA. V lost 4 bases and J 1 base, leaving 7 bases between the germline ends. This chain's CDR3 is CASSYGSQETQYF. For the CDR3, the DNA is TGTGCCAGCAGCTACGGCAGCCAAGAGACCCAGTACTTC.

In nucleotides, the CDR3 is TGTGCCAGCAGCCCTCGCGCCCGCAGCCAAGAGACCCAGTACTTC. Encoded protein: CASSPRARSQETQYF. The V call is TRBV4-2, the J call TRBJ2-5; D unclear. V was clipped by 4 bases and J by 1 base, with 13 bases between them. CDR1 is LGHNA and CDR2 is YNFKEQ in the germline V gene. The CDR3 has 15 residues.

This clone came up a few times. This chain joins TRBV5-5 and TRBJ1-2, with D maybe TRBD1 (5 bases). The V gene's germline CDR1 is SGHKS and CDR2 YYEKEE (reference sequence). V was pared by 4 bases and J by 8 bases, with 15 bases between. CDR3 length: 13 residues. In DNA, the CDR3 is TGTGCCAGCAGCCCAGGGAGGGGTTCGGGCTACACCTTC. Translated, it gives CASSPGRGSGYTF.

The V and J genes are TRBV6-1 and TRBJ2-7; possible D gene TRBD2, 5 bases. The CDR3 loop spans 12 amino acids. V dropped 7 bases and J dropped 3 bases, with 10 bases sitting between them. Per germline, CDR1 MNHNS and CDR2 SASEGT. The CDR3 sequence: CASIGVIYEQYF. The CDR3, as DNA: TGTGCCAGCATCGGGGTGATCTACGAGCAGTACTTC.

The genes are TRBV5-4 and TRBJ1-2; 7 bases match TRBD1. Germline CDR1 reads SGHNT; CDR2 reads YYREEE (reference sequence). The CDR3 is made up of 14 amino acids. V lost 4 bases, J lost 2 bases, and 5 bases stayed unmatched. CDR3 sequence: CASSHGGQNYGYTF. DNA of the CDR3: TGTGCCAGCAGCCATGGGGGACAGAACTATGGCTACACCTTC.

The chain combines TRBV7-8 with TRBJ2-2, with D possibly matching TRBD1 (6 bases). Trimming took 2 bases from V and 4 from J, leaving 17 bases between them. The CDR3 length is 17 residues. The germline V gene encodes CDR1 SGHVS and CDR2 FQNEAQ. The CDR3 DNA reads as TGTGCCAGCAGCTTAATCACAGGGCCCCTGGGCACCGGGGAGCTGTTTTTT. Translation gives CASSLITGPLGTGELFF.

This clone was counted a few times. The chain combines TRBV20-1 with TRBJ2-7; tentatively, D is TRBD1 (6 bases). Looked up from germline, CDR1 is DFQATT and CDR2 is SNEGSKA (reference sequence). The CDR3 loop spans 11 amino acids. V lost 6 bases to trimming and J lost 4 bases, with 10 bases between them. This CDR3 is CSAPDSYEQYF. The CDR3 bases are TGCAGTGCCCCGGACAGTTACGAGCAGTACTTC.

CDR3 in amino acids: CASGFSSGGRGADTQYF. As DNA, the CDR3 is TGTGCTAGTGGTTTTTCTAGCGGGGGGCGCGGGGCAGATACGCAGTATTTT. The J gene is TRBJ2-3, the V gene TRBV12-5; 11 bases match TRBD2. Germline CDR1 LGHNT, CDR2 FRNRAP. The CDR3 consists of 17 residues. The J segment lost 4 bases and the V segment lost 3 bases, leaving 9 bases of the junction unmatched.

Only a few counts were recorded for this clone. The chain employs TRBV5-4 and TRBJ1-2; D is uncertain. This CDR3 has 15 residues. V lost 2 bases and J 1 base, leaving 12 bases between the germline ends. CDR1 and CDR2 from the germline V gene are SGHNT and YYREEE (reference sequence). Here the CDR3 reads CASSFTFGINYGYTF. Written as DNA, the CDR3 is TGTGCCAGCAGCTTCACCTTCGGGATTAACTATGGCTACACCTTC.

The rearrangement links TRBV5-8 to TRBJ1-3; D is perhaps TRBD1 (5 bases). Germline V CDR1 and CDR2: SGHTS, YDEGEE. Deletions cut 3 bases from V and 0 bases from J, with 16 bases between. The CDR3 spans 17 residues. This CDR3 reads CASSYGTGPISGNTIYF. The CDR3, as DNA: TGTGCCAGCAGCTATGGGACGGGCCCGATCTCTGGAAACACCATATATTTT.

The V gene is TRBV5-1, the J gene TRBJ1-2; tentatively, D is TRBD1 (5 bases). Germline CDR1 is SGHRS and CDR2 is YFSETQ. The length of the CDR3 is 12 residues. The V end was cut by 9 bases, the J end by 8 bases, with 17 bases between. CDR3 sequence reads: CAIKTPPGGYTF. CDR3 bases: TGCGCCATCAAAACTCCCCCAGGGGGCTACACCTTC. Variable domain in full (rest from reference TRBV5-1 and TRBJ1-2): KAGVTQTPRYLIKTRGQQVTLSCSPISGHRSVSWYQQTPGQGLQFLFEYFSETQRNKGNFPGRFSGRQFSNSRSEMNVSTLELGDSALYLCAIKTPPGGYTFGSGTRLTVV.

The rearrangement uses TRBV29-1 and TRBJ2-3; D uncertain. Germline V CDR1 and CDR2: SQVTM, ANQGSEA. V shed 3 bases and J shed 0 bases, with 13 bases lying between them. The CDR3 is 15 amino acids. The CDR3, as DNA: TGCAGCGTTGACCCACTGACGGATAGCACAGATACGCAGTATTTT. Its translation: CSVDPLTDSTDTQYF.

This chain uses TRBV9 with TRBJ2-7, with 7 bases lining up with TRBD1. The V and J ends lost 4 bases and 3 bases, in that order; junction bases with no gene match: 10. The CDR3 contains 15 residues. Per germline, CDR1 SGDLS and CDR2 YYNGEE. The CDR3 sequence is CASSPGTARNYEQYF. CDR3 sequence (DNA): TGTGCCAGCAGCCCGGGGACAGCAAGAAACTACGAGCAGTACTTC.

This clone occurred a few times. V usage is TRBV28 and J usage is TRBJ2-2; D remains unclear. This CDR3 is built from 13 residues. The V and J ends lost 4 bases and 0 bases respectively, with 3 bases between them. Per germline, CDR1 MDHEN and CDR2 SYDVKM. CDR3 amino acids: CASSSANTGELFF. CDR3 DNA: TGTGCCAGCAGTTCGGCGAACACCGGGGAGCTGTTTTTT.

The genes are TRBV6-6 and TRBJ2-3; D is unclear. Deletions cut 2 bases from V and 0 bases from J, with 12 bases between. The CDR3 spans 16 residues. Germline V CDR1 and CDR2: MNHNY, SVGAGI (reference sequence). This CDR3 is CASSYLPETSTDTQYF. As DNA, the CDR3 is TGTGCCAGCAGTTACCTCCCCGAGACTAGCACAGATACGCAGTATTTT.

The chain combines TRBV21-1 with TRBJ2-1; the DNA was not used to check the table's D call, TRBD2. TRBV21-1 is noted as a pseudogene. This CDR3 has 16 residues. CDR3 sequence (DNA): TGTGCCCCGGGGAGGGCACCACAATCCCCCTTCAATGAGCAGTTCTTC. Encoded protein: CAPGRAPQSPFNEQFF.